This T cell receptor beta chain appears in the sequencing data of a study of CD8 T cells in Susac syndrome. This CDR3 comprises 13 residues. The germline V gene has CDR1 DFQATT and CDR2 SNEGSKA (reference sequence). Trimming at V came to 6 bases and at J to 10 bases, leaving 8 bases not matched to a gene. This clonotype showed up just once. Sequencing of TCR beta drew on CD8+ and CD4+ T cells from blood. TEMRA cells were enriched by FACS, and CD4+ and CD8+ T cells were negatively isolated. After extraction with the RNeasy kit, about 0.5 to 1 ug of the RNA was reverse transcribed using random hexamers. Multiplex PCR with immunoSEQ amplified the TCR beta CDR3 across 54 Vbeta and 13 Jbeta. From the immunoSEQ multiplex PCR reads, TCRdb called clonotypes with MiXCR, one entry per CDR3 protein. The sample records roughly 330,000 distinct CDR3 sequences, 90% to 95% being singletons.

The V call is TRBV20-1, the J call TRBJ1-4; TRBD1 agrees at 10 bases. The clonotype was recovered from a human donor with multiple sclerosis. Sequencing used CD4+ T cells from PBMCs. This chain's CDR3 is CSASHGQGGKLFF. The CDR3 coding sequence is TGCAGTGCAAGCCACGGACAGGGGGGAAAACTGTTTTTT.